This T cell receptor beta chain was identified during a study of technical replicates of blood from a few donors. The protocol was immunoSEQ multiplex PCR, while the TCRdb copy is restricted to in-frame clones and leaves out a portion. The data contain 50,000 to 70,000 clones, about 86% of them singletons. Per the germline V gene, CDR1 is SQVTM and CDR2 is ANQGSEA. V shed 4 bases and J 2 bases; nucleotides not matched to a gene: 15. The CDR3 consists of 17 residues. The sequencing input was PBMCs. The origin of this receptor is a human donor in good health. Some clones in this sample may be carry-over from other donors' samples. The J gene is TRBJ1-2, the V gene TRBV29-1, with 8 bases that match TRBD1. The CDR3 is CSVAGQGTGERNYGYTF. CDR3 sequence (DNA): TGCAGCGTTGCAGGACAGGGAACGGGGGAACGGAACTATGGCTACACCTTC.